This is a list of T cell receptor beta chains from one sample in a study of T cells after yellow fever vaccination. In TCRdb, the 5' RACE reads were re-called with MiXCR into one record per CDR3 protein. Among approximately 300,000 distinct CDR3 sequences, about 10% were seen once, and the ten largest hold under 4%. Sequenced material: CD4+ T cells sorted from PBMCs, taken 45 days after the yellow fever booster vaccination. These receptors came from a man between 18 and 29 years old who received the YFV17D yellow fever vaccine. Both conserved end residues are part of each CDR3.

cdr3_aa	v_call	j_call
CASSSQGWQVQFF	TRBV11-1	TRBJ2-1
CASRRLAGGETQYF	TRBV6-1	TRBJ2-5
CASQTSGGDQETQYF	TRBV5-1	TRBJ2-5
CAWSVKGGNQPQHF	TRBV30	TRBJ1-5
CASSINTQQGNGYTF	TRBV19	TRBJ1-2
CASSRSGVIPYEQYF	TRBV6-2/TRBV6-3	TRBJ2-7
CASSLSPWKKTEAFF	TRBV5-1	TRBJ1-1
CASSYLGGNSNEQFF	TRBV6-2/TRBV6-3	TRBJ2-1
CASSASRADTEAFF	TRBV9	TRBJ1-1
CASSQSGFEAFF	TRBV28	TRBJ1-1
CASSHPGRGAYNEQFF	TRBV4-2	TRBJ2-1
CASSQDRDSGNTIYF	TRBV4-3	TRBJ1-3
CASSLFGERGSDTQYF	TRBV7-2	TRBJ2-3
CAIGGYRAKNIQYF	TRBV6-4	TRBJ2-4
CASSVDPTGVGETQYF	TRBV9	TRBJ2-5
CASSLQGTNSPLHF	TRBV7-9	TRBJ1-6
CASSLDRVNTGELFF	TRBV21-1	TRBJ2-2
CASSHPPVETQYF	TRBV6-6	TRBJ2-5
CASSAPGGVNTEAFF	TRBV19	TRBJ1-1
CASSLWDRNSPLHF	TRBV27	TRBJ1-6
CSVMEYEQYF	TRBV29-1	TRBJ2-7
CASSQDREERGFFF	TRBV4-1	TRBJ2-5
CASGQYSRDTYEQFF	TRBV12-5	TRBJ2-1
CASSYATNEKLFF	TRBV6-6	TRBJ1-4
CASSLALMNTEAFF	TRBV5-1	TRBJ1-1
CASSVDEVNTEAFF	TRBV9	TRBJ1-1